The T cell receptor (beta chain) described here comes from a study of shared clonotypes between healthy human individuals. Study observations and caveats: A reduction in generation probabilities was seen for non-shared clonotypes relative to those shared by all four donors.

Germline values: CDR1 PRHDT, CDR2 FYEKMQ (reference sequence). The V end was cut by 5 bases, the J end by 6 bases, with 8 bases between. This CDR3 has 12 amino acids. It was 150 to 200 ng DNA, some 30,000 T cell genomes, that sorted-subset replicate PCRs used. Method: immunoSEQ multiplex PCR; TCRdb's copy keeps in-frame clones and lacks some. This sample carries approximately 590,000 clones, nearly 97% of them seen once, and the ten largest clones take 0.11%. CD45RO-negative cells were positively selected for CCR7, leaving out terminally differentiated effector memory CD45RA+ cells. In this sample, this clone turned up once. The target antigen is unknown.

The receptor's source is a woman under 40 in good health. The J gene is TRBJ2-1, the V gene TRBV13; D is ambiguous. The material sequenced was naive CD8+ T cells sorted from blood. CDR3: CASSTDRNEQFF. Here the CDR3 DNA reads TGTGCCAGCAGCACTGACCGCAATGAGCAGTTCTTC.